A selection of T cell receptor beta chains follows, all from one sample in a study of T cell responses to AZD1222 COVID-19 vaccine. Method: immunoSEQ multiplex PCR; TCRdb's copy keeps in-frame clones and lacks some. The repertoire consists of 56,000 or so clones, with approximately 80% occurring once and the leading ten covering approximately 5.2%. The sequenced sample was peripheral blood, obtained 28 days after the second AZD1222 dose. The receptors here all came from an adult who received the AZD1222 COVID-19 vaccine. Both conserved end residues are part of each CDR3. D genes are given only for firm matches. Not all rows give a size; the values are once, few, many and, for expanded clones, a class.

D gene	clone size	V gene	J gene	CDR3 protein	CDR3 DNA
TRBD1	-	TRBV19	TRBJ1-6	CASNWDSLNSPLHF	TGTGCCAGTAATTGGGACAGCCTTAATTCACCCCTCCACTTT
-	-	TRBV6-5	TRBJ2-5	CASREGKETQYF	TGTGCCAGCAGGGAGGGTAAAGAGACCCAGTACTTC
-	-	TRBV7-2	TRBJ1-2	CASSLARSYGYTF	TGTGCCAGCAGCTTAGCGAGAAGCTATGGCTACACCTTC
TRBD1	once	TRBV11-2	TRBJ2-7	CASSLTQGQYEQYF	TGTGCCAGCAGCTTGACCCAGGGACAGTACGAGCAGTACTTC
-	once	TRBV28	TRBJ2-3	CASILGGTDTQYF	TGTGCCAGCATTTTAGGGGGCACAGATACGCAGTATTTT
-	-	TRBV6-5	TRBJ1-5	CASNRQVNQPQHF	TGTGCCAGCAACCGACAGGTCAATCAGCCCCAGCATTTT
-	-	TRBV27	TRBJ1-2	CASSLREWDGYTF	TGTGCCAGCAGTTTAAGGGAATGGGATGGCTACACCTTC
TRBD2	-	TRBV5-1	TRBJ2-7	CASSSGLAGGPNLEQYF	TGCGCCAGCAGCTCGGGACTAGCGGGAGGGCCAAATCTCGAGCAGTACTTC
-	-	TRBV3-1/TRBV3-2	TRBJ2-2	CASRQGPNTGELFF	TGTGCCAGCAGGCAGGGACCGAACACCGGGGAGCTGTTTTTT
-	-	TRBV19	TRBJ1-4	CASSPSRATNEKLFF	TGTGCCAGTAGTCCCAGCCGTGCAACTAATGAAAAACTGTTTTTT
TRBD1	once	TRBV3-1/TRBV3-2	TRBJ1-1	CASSQEAGGFTEAFF	TGTGCCAGCAGCCAAGAGGCAGGGGGCTTCACTGAAGCTTTCTTT
TRBD2	-	TRBV7-9	TRBJ2-1	CASSLTSGSIGEQFF	TGTGCCAGCAGCTTGACTAGCGGGAGCATTGGTGAGCAGTTCTTC
-	-	TRBV6-1	TRBJ2-1	CASSEPGSSYNEQFF	TGTGCCAGCAGTGAACCGGGTAGCTCCTACAATGAGCAGTTCTTC